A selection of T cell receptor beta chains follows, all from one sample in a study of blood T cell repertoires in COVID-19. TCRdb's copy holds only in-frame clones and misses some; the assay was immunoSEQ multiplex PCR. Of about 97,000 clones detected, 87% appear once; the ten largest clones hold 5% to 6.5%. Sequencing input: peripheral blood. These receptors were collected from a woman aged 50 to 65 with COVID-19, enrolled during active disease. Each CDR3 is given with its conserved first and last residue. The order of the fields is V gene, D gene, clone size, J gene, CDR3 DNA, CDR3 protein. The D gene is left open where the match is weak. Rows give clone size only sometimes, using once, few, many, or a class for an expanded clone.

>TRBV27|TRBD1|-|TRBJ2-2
TGTGCCAGCAGAACAGGGGGCAGGGGTGACGCCGGGGAGCTGTTTTTT
CASRTGGRGDAGELFF
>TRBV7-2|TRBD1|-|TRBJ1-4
TGTGCCAGCAGCTCCCGACAGGGAAATGAAAAACTGTTTTTT
CASSSRQGNEKLFF
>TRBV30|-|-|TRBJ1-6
TGTGCCTGGGCAGGGGACTATAATTCACCCCTCCACTTT
CAWAGDYNSPLHF
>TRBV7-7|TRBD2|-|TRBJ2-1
TGTGCCAGCAGTGCCGGACTAGCGGGGTGGCAGCAGTTCTTC
CASSAGLAGWQQFF
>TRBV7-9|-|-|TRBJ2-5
TGTGCCAGCAGCTTTACGGGGATCCAAGAGACCCAGTACTTC
CASSFTGIQETQYF
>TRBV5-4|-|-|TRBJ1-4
TGTGCCAGCAGCCCCGCGGGCAGGGGTCCAACTAATGAAAAACTGTTTTTT
CASSPAGRGPTNEKLFF
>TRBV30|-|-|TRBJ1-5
TGTGCCTGGAGTCTAACCTCCAATCAGCCCCAGCATTTT
CAWSLTSNQPQHF
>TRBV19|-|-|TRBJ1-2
TGTGCCAGTACCCCGTCACAGGGTTCTAACTATGGCTACACCTTC
CASTPSQGSNYGYTF
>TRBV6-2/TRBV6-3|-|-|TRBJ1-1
TGTGCCAGCAGTTACTCCAGGGGTACTACTGAAGCTTTCTTT
CASSYSRGTTEAFF
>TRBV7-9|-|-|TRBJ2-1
TGTGCCAGCAGCGGGGGGGGGCAGGGCAATGAGCAGTTCTTC
CASSGGGQGNEQFF
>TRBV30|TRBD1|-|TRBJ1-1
TGTGCCAGAGGGACAGGGGGCGCGAGGAACACTGAAGCTTTCTTT
CARGTGGARNTEAFF
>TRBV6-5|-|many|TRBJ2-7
TGTGCCAGCACCCTATCCTACGAGCAGTACTTC
CASTLSYEQYF
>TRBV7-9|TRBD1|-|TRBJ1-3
TGTGCCAGCACCCCGGGACAGTTCTCTGGAAACACCATATATTTT
CASTPGQFSGNTIYF
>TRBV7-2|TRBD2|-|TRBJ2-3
TGTGCCAGCAGCTTTAGCGGGGGAGGTGATACGCAGTATTTT
CASSFSGGGDTQYF
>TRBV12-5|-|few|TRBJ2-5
TGTGCTAGTGGTTTACCGACTTTTGGGACCCAGTACTTC
CASGLPTFGTQYF
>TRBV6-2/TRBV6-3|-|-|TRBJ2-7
TGTGCCAGCAGCACGGGTCTTATACGGGCCTACGAGCAGTACTTC
CASSTGLIRAYEQYF
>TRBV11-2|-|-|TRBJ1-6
TGTGCCAGCAGCTTTAGTTCAGGGCCGGATTCACCCCTCCACTTT
CASSFSSGPDSPLHF
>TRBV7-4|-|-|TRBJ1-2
TGTGCCAGCAGCCGTCAGGGGTTTAACTATGGCTACACCTTC
CASSRQGFNYGYTF
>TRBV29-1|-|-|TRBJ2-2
TGCAGCGTTCTACCCAGGGGGAACACCGGGGAGCTGTTTTTT
CSVLPRGNTGELFF
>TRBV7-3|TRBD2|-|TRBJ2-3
TGTGCCAGCAGCAAAAGCGGGGGGGCGACAGATACGCAGTATTTT
CASSKSGGATDTQYF